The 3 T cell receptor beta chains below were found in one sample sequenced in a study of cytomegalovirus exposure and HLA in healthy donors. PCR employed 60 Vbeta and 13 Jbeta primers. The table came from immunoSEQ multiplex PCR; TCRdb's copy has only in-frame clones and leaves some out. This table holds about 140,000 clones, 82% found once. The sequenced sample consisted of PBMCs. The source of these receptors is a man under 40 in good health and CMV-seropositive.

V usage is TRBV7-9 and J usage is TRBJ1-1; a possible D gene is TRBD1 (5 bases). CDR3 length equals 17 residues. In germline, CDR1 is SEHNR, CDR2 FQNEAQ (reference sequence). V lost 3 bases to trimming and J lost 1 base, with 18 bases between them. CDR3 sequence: CASSFGGIRRTNTEAFF. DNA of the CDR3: TGTGCCAGCAGCTTCGGGGGGATTAGGCGGACGAACACTGAAGCTTTCTTT.

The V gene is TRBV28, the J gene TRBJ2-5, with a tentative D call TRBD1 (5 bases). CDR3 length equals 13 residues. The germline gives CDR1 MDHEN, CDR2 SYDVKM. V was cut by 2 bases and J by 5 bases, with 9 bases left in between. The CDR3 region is CASSLTGAETQYF. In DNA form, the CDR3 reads TGTGCCAGCAGTTTAACTGGGGCTGAGACCCAGTACTTC. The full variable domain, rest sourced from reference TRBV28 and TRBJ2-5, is DVKVTQSSRYLVKRTGEKVFLECVQDMDHENMFWYRQDPGLGLRLIYFSYDVKMKEKGDIPEGYSVSREKKERFSLILESASTNQTSMYLCASSLTGAETQYFGPGTRLLVL.

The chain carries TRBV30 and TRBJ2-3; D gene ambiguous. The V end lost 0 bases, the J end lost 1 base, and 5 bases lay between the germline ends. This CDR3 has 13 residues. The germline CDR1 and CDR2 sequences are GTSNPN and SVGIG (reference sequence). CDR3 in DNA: TGTGCCTGGAGTGTAGCCGGCACAGATACGCAGTATTTT. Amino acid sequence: CAWSVAGTDTQYF.